Below, 30 T cell receptor beta chains from the same sample are listed, as sequenced in a study of blood T cell repertoires in COVID-19. Sequencing used immunoSEQ multiplex PCR; TCRdb keeps in-frame clones, though not all of them. The sample lists approximately 140,000 clones, about nine tenths seen once, with about 5.7% in the top ten. The sample consisted of peripheral blood. The receptors stem from an elderly man with acute or convalescent COVID-19.

The V gene is TRBV5-1, the J gene TRBJ2-1, with D possibly TRBD2 on 6 matching bases. V dropped 0 bases and J dropped 8 bases, with 15 bases sitting between them. This CDR3 spans 15 amino acids. CDR1 SGHRS and CDR2 YFSETQ come from the germline V gene. Here the CDR3 DNA reads TGCGCCAGCAGCTTGGGTTTAGCGGTTGTGGATGAGCAGTTCTTC. Its protein is CASSLGLAVVDEQFF.

The chain links TRBV19 to TRBJ1-4; D may be TRBD1 (6 bases). This CDR3 spans 14 amino acids. Germline CDR1 and CDR2: LNHDA and SQIVND (reference sequence). V was pared by 6 bases and J by 6 bases, with 14 bases between. The CDR3: CASRAQGEDEKLFF. CDR3 DNA: TGTGCCAGTAGAGCACAGGGCGAGGATGAAAAACTGTTTTTT.

The chain is built from TRBV30 and TRBJ2-7; 8 bases are shared with TRBD1. V gave up 4 bases and J gave up 6 bases; unmatched junction bases: 11. The length of the CDR3 is 14 residues. From germline, CDR1 is GTSNPN and CDR2 SVGIG (reference sequence). Written as DNA, the CDR3 is TGTGCCTGGAAAAGGGACAGGTTTAACGGCGAGCAGTACTTC. This codes for CAWKRDRFNGEQYF.

V usage is TRBV11-2 and J usage is TRBJ1-2; D is uncertain. Trimming took off 1 base at V and 2 bases at J, with 5 bases between the two ends. This CDR3 region has 13 residues. Germline assignment: CDR1 SGHAT and CDR2 FQNNGV. In nucleotides, the CDR3 is TGTGCCAGCAGCTTAGCCAGGAACTATGGCTACACCTTC. Its translation is CASSLARNYGYTF. Looking up the rest from reference TRBV11-2 and TRBJ1-2 gives the full variable domain: EAGVAQSPRYKIIEKRQSVAFWCNPISGHATLYWYQQILGQGPKLLIQFQNNGVVDDSQLPKDRFSAERLKGVDSTLKIQPAKLEDSAVYLCASSLARNYGYTFGSGTRLTVV.

The chain couples TRBV19 to TRBJ2-5; D unclear. Per the germline V gene, CDR1 is LNHDA and CDR2 is SQIVND (reference sequence). The germline V and J ends were trimmed by 4 bases and 2 bases, with 8 bases remaining between them. The CDR3 sequence is 13 residues long. CDR3 sequence (DNA): TGTGCCAGTAGTACGACCAGGCAAGAGACCCAGTACTTC. Its translation is CASSTTRQETQYF.

This clone occurred once. The rearrangement uses TRBV5-4 and TRBJ2-7; TRBD2 is a possible D gene (6 bases). CDR1 is SGHNT, CDR2 YYREEE, per germline (reference sequence). The CDR3 runs 14 residues. Trimming removed 6 bases from V and 7 bases from J, with 20 bases in between. DNA for the CDR3: TGTGCCAGCATCGCAGGAGCGGGCAGTGGGGAGCAGTACTTC. Residues: CASIAGAGSGEQYF. The whole variable domain, filled in from reference TRBV5-4 and TRBJ2-7, reads ETGVTQSPTHLIKTRGQQVTLRCSSQSGHNTVSWYQQALGQGPQFIFQYYREEENGRGNFPPRFSGLQFPNYSSELNVNALELDDSALYLCASIAGAGSGEQYFGPGTRLTVT.

J is TRBJ2-7 and V is TRBV21-1; no DNA check was done on the table's D call, TRBD1. TRBV21-1 is a known pseudogene. This CDR3 has 15 amino acids. The CDR3: CAAIGTGLTSYEQYF. The CDR3 region has the DNA TGTGCAGCAATCGGGACAGGATTGACCTCCTACGAGCAGTACTTC.

There are a few counts of this clone. V is TRBV2 and J is TRBJ2-1, with 9 bases matching TRBD1. This CDR3 is built from 15 residues. Germline assignment: CDR1 SNHLY and CDR2 FYNNEI. Trimming removed 6 bases from V and 6 bases from J; junction bases left unmatched: 9. CDR3 DNA: TGTGCCAGCAGCACAGGACAGGGGTTGGCCAATGAGCAGTTCTTC. Encoded protein: CASSTGQGLANEQFF.

The rearrangement links TRBV9 to TRBJ1-5; 10 bases are a match to TRBD1. Trimming took 4 bases from V and 3 from J; bases not matched to a gene: 7. The CDR3 is 16 residues long. The germline V gene has CDR1 SGDLS and CDR2 YYNGEE. CDR3 amino acids: CASSPGGTGDNQPQHF. DNA of the CDR3: TGTGCCAGCAGCCCAGGGGGGACAGGGGACAATCAGCCCCAGCATTTT.

The chain couples TRBV28 to TRBJ1-2; the D gene is possibly TRBD1 (6 bases). V lost 10 bases and J lost 4, with 16 bases in between. The CDR3 length is 13 residues. The germline CDR1 and CDR2 sequences are MDHEN and SYDVKM. CDR3 bases: TGTGCCACCCAGGACAGCTCCACCTATGGCTACACCTTC. It is translated as CATQDSSTYGYTF.

The chain is built from TRBV5-6 and TRBJ2-1; 10 positions agree with TRBD2. Trimming removed 1 base from V and 9 bases from J; junction bases left unmatched: 7. The CDR3 extends over 15 amino acids. The V gene's germline CDR1 is SGHDT and CDR2 YYEEEE. CDR3 nucleotide sequence: TGTGCCAGCAGCTTGTTAGTAGCGGGGGGTTTTGAGCAGTTCTTC. Its translation is CASSLLVAGGFEQFF.

V is TRBV21-1 and J is TRBJ2-7; the DNA was not used to check the table's D call, TRBD1. TRBV21-1 is shown as a pseudogene. The CDR3 length is 13 residues. The CDR3 DNA reads TGTGCCAGCAGCAAAATCCCTGGGCACGAGCAGTACTTC. Amino acid sequence: CASSKIPGHEQYF.

The chain uses TRBV7-9 and TRBJ2-7, with 7 bases matching TRBD1. Germline-derived CDR1 and CDR2 are SEHNR and FQNEAQ (reference sequence). This CDR3 has 14 residues. The V and J ends lost 5 bases and 0 bases, in that order; junction bases with no gene match: 4. The CDR3 DNA follows: TGTGCCAGCAGCAGACAGGGACACTCCTACGAGCAGTACTTC. Translating it yields CASSRQGHSYEQYF.

The V gene is TRBV6-5, the J gene TRBJ1-2; the D gene is possibly TRBD1 (6 bases). The CDR3 sequence is 14 residues long. Germline assignment: CDR1 MNHEY and CDR2 SVGAGI. Deletions cut 6 bases from V and 10 bases from J, with 21 bases between. The CDR3 DNA follows: TGTGCCAGCAGGGGTTCCGGGACACAACTTTCCTACACCTTC. This sequence encodes CASRGSGTQLSYTF.

This chain joins TRBV18 and TRBJ1-6, with TRBD1 matching over 7 bases. The CDR3 consists of 16 residues. Germline V gives CDR1 KGHSH, CDR2 LQKENI. After removal of 3 bases from V and 5 bases from J, the junction contained 7 bases not matched to a gene. CDR3 sequence (DNA): TGTGCCAGCTCACCCGGACAGGTTAGGCATAATTCACCCCTCCACTTT. It encodes CASSPGQVRHNSPLHF. Full variable domain (missing parts from reference TRBV18 and TRBJ1-6): NAGVMQNPRHLVRRRGQEARLRCSPMKGHSHVYWYRQLPEEGLKFMVYLQKENIIDESGMPKERFSAEFPKEGPSILRIQQVVRGDSAAYFCASSPGQVRHNSPLHFGNGTRLTVT.

V and J are TRBV28 and TRBJ2-5; D is undetermined. The germline CDR1 and CDR2 sequences are MDHEN and SYDVKM. The CDR3 runs 11 residues. V was trimmed by 7 bases and J by 3 bases, leaving 6 bases between them. CDR3 sequence reads: CASTTEETQYF. The DNA for the CDR3 is TGTGCCAGCACCACAGAAGAGACCCAGTACTTC.

The chain uses TRBV6-5 and TRBJ1-4, with 7 bases lining up with TRBD1. Trimming took 6 bases from V and 6 from J; bases not matched to a gene: 7. The CDR3 is made up of 14 amino acids. Germline assignment: CDR1 MNHEY and CDR2 SVGAGI. The CDR3: CASSLGGADEKLFF. The CDR3 nucleotides read TGTGCCAGCAGCCTAGGGGGCGCAGATGAAAAACTGTTTTTT.

The chain carries TRBV19 and TRBJ2-2; possible D gene TRBD2, 5 bases. This CDR3 spans 13 amino acids. Germline CDR1 reads LNHDA; CDR2 reads SQIVND (reference sequence). Trimming stripped 7 bases from V and 4 bases from J, with 10 bases between. The CDR3 DNA follows: TGTGCCAGTAAGCGGCCTCTCACCGGGGAGCTGTTTTTT. Translation: CASKRPLTGELFF. Full variable domain (rest looked up from reference TRBV19 and TRBJ2-2): DGGITQSPKYLFRKEGQNVTLSCEQNLNHDAMYWYRQDPGQGLRLIYYSQIVNDFQKGDIAEGYSVSREKKESFPLTVTSAQKNPTAFYLCASKRPLTGELFFGEGSRLTVL.

The J gene is TRBJ1-2, the V gene TRBV28; D is ambiguous. V gave up 2 bases and J gave up 7 bases, with 11 bases separating them. The CDR3 consists of 13 residues. CDR1 is MDHEN, CDR2 SYDVKM, per germline. The chain's CDR3 is CASSLRVGSGYTF. The CDR3 DNA is TGTGCCAGCAGTTTACGGGTGGGTTCTGGCTACACCTTC.

The J gene is TRBJ1-5, the V gene TRBV27; tentative D call: TRBD1 (6 bases). The V end lost 4 bases, the J end lost 3 bases, and 13 bases lay between the germline ends. The germline gives CDR1 MNHEY, CDR2 SMNVEV (reference sequence). This CDR3 contains 15 residues. For the CDR3, the DNA is TGTGCCAGCAGTTCCCTTACAGGGTTCAATCAGCCCCAGCATTTT. As protein: CASSSLTGFNQPQHF.

The chain combines TRBV7-2 with TRBJ2-7; 11 bases map to TRBD2. The V and J ends lost 5 bases and 3 bases, in that order; junction bases with no gene match: 6. The V gene's germline CDR1 is SGHTA and CDR2 FQGNSA. The CDR3 is 15 amino acids. Here the CDR3 DNA reads TGTGCCAGCAGCCCACCGGGACTAGCGGTCTACGAGCAGTACTTC. Translation: CASSPPGLAVYEQYF.

The chain carries TRBV11-2 and TRBJ2-7; a possible D gene is TRBD1 (5 bases). The CDR3 sequence is 14 residues long. CDR1 SGHAT and CDR2 FQNNGV come from the germline V gene. Trimming took off 1 base at V and 1 base at J, with 8 bases between the two ends. Here the CDR3 reads CASSLGRQSYEQYF. The CDR3 region has the DNA TGTGCCAGCAGCTTAGGTCGACAGTCCTACGAGCAGTACTTC. The full variable domain, rest sourced from reference TRBV11-2 and TRBJ2-7, is EAGVAQSPRYKIIEKRQSVAFWCNPISGHATLYWYQQILGQGPKLLIQFQNNGVVDDSQLPKDRFSAERLKGVDSTLKIQPAKLEDSAVYLCASSLGRQSYEQYFGPGTRLTVT.

The V gene is TRBV29-1, the J gene TRBJ1-1; unclear D gene. CDR1 is SQVTM, CDR2 ANQGSEA, per germline. The CDR3 has 13 residues. Trimming removed 5 bases at V and 1 base at J, with 11 bases between. The CDR3 spells CSVTPRSNTEAFF. CDR3 DNA sequence: TGCAGCGTTACTCCCCGGTCGAACACTGAAGCTTTCTTT.

The rearrangement joins TRBV18 to TRBJ2-2, with D maybe TRBD1 (5 bases). The CDR3 spans 14 residues. Germline loops: CDR1 KGHSH, CDR2 LQKENI. V lost 3 bases and J lost 1, with 6 bases in between. CDR3 sequence: CASSPGQNTGELFF. The CDR3 DNA reads TGTGCCAGCTCACCGGGGCAGAACACCGGGGAGCTGTTTTTT.

The genes are TRBV9 and TRBJ1-1, with D possibly matching TRBD1 (6 bases). Trimming took 0 bases from V and 0 from J, leaving 12 bases between them. The germline V gene encodes CDR1 SGDLS and CDR2 YYNGEE. The CDR3 is 16 amino acids. This CDR3 reads CASSVAGGAVNTEAFF. The CDR3, as DNA: TGTGCCAGCAGCGTAGCGGGGGGCGCGGTGAACACTGAAGCTTTCTTT. Supplemented by reference TRBV9 and TRBJ1-1, the full variable domain reads DSGVTQTPKHLITATGQRVTLRCSPRSGDLSVYWYQQSLDQGLQFLIQYYNGEERAKGNILERFSAQQFPDLHSELNLSSLELGDSALYFCASSVAGGAVNTEAFFGQGTRLTVV.

The chain links TRBV6-5 to TRBJ2-1; 7 positions agree with TRBD2. This CDR3 spans 14 amino acids. The V gene's germline CDR1 is MNHEY and CDR2 SVGAGI. With V trimmed by 6 bases and J by 5 bases, 7 bases remained unmatched. CDR3 nucleotides: TGTGCCAGCAGACCCGGGGGGACCGACAATGAGCAGTTCTTC. Its protein product is CASRPGGTDNEQFF.

The chain recombines TRBV7-8 with TRBJ1-1, with 9 bases that match TRBD1. Germline trimming cut 1 base from V and 6 bases from J; bases unmatched to any gene: 3. The CDR3 runs 14 residues. Germline V CDR1 and CDR2: SGHVS, FQNEAQ. CDR3 sequence (DNA): TGTGCCAGCAGCTTAGGACAGGGGGTCTCTGAAGCTTTCTTT. It translates to CASSLGQGVSEAFF.

This CDR3 reads CASSFDGSSYEQYF. In nucleotides, the CDR3 is TGTGCCAGCAGTTTTGACGGGAGCTCCTACGAGCAGTACTTC. The chain has TRBV27 and TRBJ2-7, with a weak D call TRBD2 (6 bases). The CDR3 length is 14 residues. Germline loops: CDR1 MNHEY, CDR2 SMNVEV (reference sequence). The V end was cut by 3 bases, the J end by 0 bases, with 9 bases between.

The V gene is TRBV3-1 (or the pseudogene TRBV3-2), the J gene TRBJ1-6; 7 nucleotides line up with TRBD1. J lost 5 bases, V lost 4 bases, and 2 bases had no gene match. The CDR3 totals 14 residues. The germline V gene encodes CDR1 LGHDT and CDR2 YNNKEL (reference sequence). CDR3 amino acids: CASSPGQHNSPLHF. CDR3 DNA sequence: TGTGCCAGCAGCCCGGGACAGCATAATTCACCCCTCCACTTT.

The V gene is TRBV20-1, the J gene TRBJ2-1; no clear D. Looked up from germline, CDR1 is DFQATT and CDR2 is SNEGSKA (reference sequence). The CDR3 covers 12 residues. V was clipped by 3 bases and J by 4 bases, with 7 bases between them. This CDR3 is CSASRGYNEQFF. CDR3 coding DNA: TGCAGTGCTAGTCGAGGTTACAATGAGCAGTTCTTC.